A selection of T cell receptor beta chains follows, all from one sample in a study of shared T cell receptors in the human thymus. TCRdb's copy holds only in-frame clones and misses some; the assay was immunoSEQ multiplex PCR. The data hold almost 550,000 clones, with about 84% observed a single time. Another study also made use of these data, one on human thymus T cells.

The sequencing sample was made of thymocytes. The receptors derive from a boy under two years old with a congenital heart defect. Each CDR3 is given with its conserved first and last residue. The order of the fields is V gene, D gene, J gene, clone size, CDR3 protein, CDR3 DNA. A D gene is named only where the DNA matches it firmly. Size is omitted from some rows. Given values are once, few, many or a class for expanded clones.

TRBV4-1	-	TRBJ1-2	-	CASSQAAQAGANYGYTF	TGCGCCAGCAGCCAAGCCGCCCAGGCAGGGGCTAACTATGGCTACACCTTC
TRBV29-1	-	TRBJ2-7	once	CSVEDLMSYEQYF	TGCAGCGTTGAAGATCTAATGTCCTACGAGCAGTACTTC
TRBV10-3	-	TRBJ2-7	-	CAISERAPGESRGNEQYF	TGTGCCATCAGTGAGAGGGCCCCAGGGGAAAGCCGGGGTAACGAGCAGTACTTC
TRBV27	-	TRBJ1-3	-	CASSTSEGVDTIYF	TGTGCCAGCAGTACGTCCGAGGGGGTAGACACCATATATTTT
TRBV6-4	-	TRBJ1-1	once	CASSDKGHAEAFF	TGTGCCAGCAGTGACAAGGGGCATGCTGAAGCTTTCTTT
TRBV30	-	TRBJ2-1	-	CAWGRDNEQFF	TGTGCCTGGGGCCGGGACAATGAGCAGTTCTTC
TRBV7-2	-	TRBJ2-3	few	CASSLKGGTDTQYF	TGTGCCAGCAGCTTGAAGGGGGGCACAGATACGCAGTATTTT
TRBV7-2	-	TRBJ2-1	-	CASSLDGSALGEQFF	TGTGCCAGCAGCTTAGACGGGAGCGCATTAGGCGAGCAGTTCTTC
TRBV18	TRBD2	TRBJ2-5	-	CASSPASGSGETQYF	TGTGCCAGCTCACCCGCTAGCGGGAGTGGGGAGACCCAGTACTTC
TRBV28	TRBD2	TRBJ2-3	-	CASRSSGNATDTQYF	TGTGCCAGCAGGTCTAGCGGGAATGCCACAGATACGCAGTATTTT
TRBV27	-	TRBJ2-7	-	CASSLAGTPTTYEQYF	TGTGCCAGCAGTTTGGCCGGGACTCCTACTACCTACGAGCAGTACTTC
TRBV7-3	TRBD1	TRBJ1-2	-	CASSATGGEQGYTF	TGTGCCAGCAGCGCAACAGGGGGCGAGCAGGGCTACACCTTC
TRBV5-4	TRBD2	TRBJ2-3	-	CASSVIPGLAGGRGDTQYF	TGTGCCAGCAGCGTGATTCCGGGACTAGCGGGAGGAAGAGGAGATACGCAGTATTTT
TRBV7-8	TRBD1	TRBJ2-2	-	CASSSPPDRGVEELFF	TGTGCCAGCAGCTCACCACCAGACAGGGGGGTTGAGGAGCTGTTTTTT
TRBV13	-	TRBJ2-3	few	CASRLQRGTDTQYF	TGTGCCAGCAGACTACAGAGGGGCACAGATACGCAGTATTTT
TRBV28	TRBD1	TRBJ1-1	-	CASSLGRQGRDEAFF	TGTGCCAGCAGTTTAGGTCGACAGGGGAGAGATGAAGCTTTCTTT
TRBV18	-	TRBJ2-7	-	CASSPKGVGSYEQYF	TGTGCCAGCTCACCAAAGGGGGTTGGCTCCTACGAGCAGTACTTC
TRBV9	-	TRBJ2-3	-	CASSRGQRLWDTQYF	TGTGCCAGCAGCCGAGGACAGCGGCTGTGGGATACGCAGTATTTT
TRBV19	-	TRBJ2-7	few	CASSQTGIDEQYF	TGTGCCAGTAGTCAGACAGGTATTGACGAGCAGTACTTC
TRBV13	-	TRBJ1-1	-	CASSFRGNTEAFF	TGTGCCAGCAGCTTCAGGGGGAACACTGAAGCTTTCTTT
TRBV4-2	TRBD2	TRBJ2-5	-	CASSHPSGTSGQETQYF	TGTGCCAGCAGCCATCCGTCCGGGACTAGCGGACAAGAGACCCAGTACTTC
TRBV30	-	TRBJ1-2	-	CAWSPNDGYTF	TGTGCCTGGAGTCCCAATGATGGCTACACCTTC
TRBV4-2	-	TRBJ2-1	once	CASSQEPKILKREEGQFF	TGTGCCAGCAGCCAAGAACCCAAGATTCTAAAAAGGGAAGAGGGGCAGTTCTTC
TRBV7-9	-	TRBJ2-5	few	CASSLAAARAQYF	TGTGCCAGCAGCTTAGCGGCGGCCCGGGCCCAGTACTTC
TRBV4-2	-	TRBJ2-7	-	CASSHPEGNSYEQYF	TGTGCCAGCAGCCACCCAGAGGGAAACTCCTACGAGCAGTACTTC
TRBV5-6	TRBD2	TRBJ2-7	-	CASSRFRGTSESYEQYF	TGTGCCAGCAGCAGGTTTCGGGGGACTAGCGAATCCTACGAGCAGTACTTC
TRBV7-9	-	TRBJ2-2	-	CASSSGQSNTGELFF	TGTGCCAGCAGCTCCGGACAGTCGAACACCGGGGAGCTGTTTTTT
TRBV7-7	-	TRBJ1-1	-	CASSFDLGRENTEAFF	TGTGCTAGCAGCTTCGACCTTGGACGGGAGAACACTGAAGCTTTCTTT
TRBV10-3	-	TRBJ2-4	-	CAISVLAKNIQYF	TGTGCCATCAGTGTCTTAGCCAAAAACATTCAGTACTTC
TRBV19	TRBD2	TRBJ2-7	-	CASSNQTSGTYEQYF	TGTGCCAGTAGTAATCAGACTAGCGGGACGTACGAGCAGTACTTC
TRBV7-9	-	TRBJ2-5	once	CASSFRGSQETQYF	TGTGCCAGCAGCTTCAGGGGTTCGCAAGAGACCCAGTACTTC
TRBV7-7	TRBD2	TRBJ2-5	-	CASSLGAGSQETQYF	TGTGCCAGCAGCTTAGGAGCGGGAAGCCAAGAGACCCAGTACTTC
TRBV11-3	-	TRBJ2-7	-	CASSLRTESSYEQYF	TGTGCCAGCAGCCTCCGGACAGAGAGCTCCTACGAGCAGTACTTC
TRBV21-1	-	TRBJ1-2	once	CASSAPGTGRYTF	TGTGCCAGCAGCGCTCCCGGGACAGGGCGGTACACCTTC
TRBV7-2	TRBD1	TRBJ1-3	few	CASSLKGTDSGNTIYF	TGTGCCAGCAGCCTCAAGGGGACAGACTCTGGAAACACCATATATTTT
TRBV7-6	-	TRBJ1-4	-	CASSAHHRAGNEKLFF	TGTGCCAGCAGCGCCCATCACAGGGCGGGCAATGAAAAACTGTTTTTT
TRBV25-1	-	TRBJ1-3	-	CASSGQVGPGNTIYF	TGTGCCAGCAGTGGACAGGTTGGTCCTGGAAACACCATATATTTT